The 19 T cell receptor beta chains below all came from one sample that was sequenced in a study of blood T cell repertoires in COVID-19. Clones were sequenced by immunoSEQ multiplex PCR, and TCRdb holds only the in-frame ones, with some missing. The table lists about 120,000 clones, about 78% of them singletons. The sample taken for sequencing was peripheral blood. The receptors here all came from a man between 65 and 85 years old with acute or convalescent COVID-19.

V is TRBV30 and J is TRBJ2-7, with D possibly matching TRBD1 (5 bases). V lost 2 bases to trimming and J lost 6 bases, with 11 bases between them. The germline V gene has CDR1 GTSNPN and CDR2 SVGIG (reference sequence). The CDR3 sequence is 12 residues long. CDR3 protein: CAWSQTVAEQYF. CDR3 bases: TGTGCCTGGAGTCAGACAGTAGCCGAGCAGTACTTC.

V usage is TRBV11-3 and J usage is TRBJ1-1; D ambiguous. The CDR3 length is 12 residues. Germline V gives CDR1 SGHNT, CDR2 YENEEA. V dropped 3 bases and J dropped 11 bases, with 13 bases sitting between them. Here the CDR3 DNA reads TGTGCCAGCAGCTTCTGGGGAGAGGACGCTTTCTTT. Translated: CASSFWGEDAFF. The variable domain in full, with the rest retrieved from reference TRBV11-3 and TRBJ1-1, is EAGVVQSPRYKIIEKKQPVAFWCNPISGHNTLYWYLQNLGQGPELLIRYENEEAVDDSQLPKDRFSAERLKGVDSTLKIQPAELGDSAVYLCASSFWGEDAFFGQGTRLTVV.

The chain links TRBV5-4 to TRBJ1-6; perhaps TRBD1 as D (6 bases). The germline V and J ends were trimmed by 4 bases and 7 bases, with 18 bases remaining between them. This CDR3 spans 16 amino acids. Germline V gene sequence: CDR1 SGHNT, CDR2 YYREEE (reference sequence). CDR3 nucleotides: TGTGCCAGCAGCACCGGACAGCCGGACCCGAATTCACCCCTCCACTTT. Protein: CASSTGQPDPNSPLHF.

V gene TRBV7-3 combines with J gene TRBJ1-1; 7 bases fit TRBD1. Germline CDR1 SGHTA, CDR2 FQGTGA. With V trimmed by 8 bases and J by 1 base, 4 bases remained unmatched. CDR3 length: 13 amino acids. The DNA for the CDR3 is TGTGCCAGCGGGCCAGGGGGGAACACTGAAGCTTTCTTT. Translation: CASGPGGNTEAFF.

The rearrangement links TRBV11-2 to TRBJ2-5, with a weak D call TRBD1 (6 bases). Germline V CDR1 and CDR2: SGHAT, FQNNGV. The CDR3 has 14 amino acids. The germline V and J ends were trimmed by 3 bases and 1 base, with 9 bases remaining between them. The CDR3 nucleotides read TGTGCCAGCAGCTTCCAGGACAGCCAAGAGACCCAGTACTTC. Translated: CASSFQDSQETQYF.

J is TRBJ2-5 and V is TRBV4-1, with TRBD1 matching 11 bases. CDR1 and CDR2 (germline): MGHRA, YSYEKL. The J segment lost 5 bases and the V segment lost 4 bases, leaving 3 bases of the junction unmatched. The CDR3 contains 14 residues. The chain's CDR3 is CASSPGQGVETQYF. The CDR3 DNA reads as TGCGCCAGCAGCCCGGGACAGGGGGTTGAGACCCAGTACTTC.

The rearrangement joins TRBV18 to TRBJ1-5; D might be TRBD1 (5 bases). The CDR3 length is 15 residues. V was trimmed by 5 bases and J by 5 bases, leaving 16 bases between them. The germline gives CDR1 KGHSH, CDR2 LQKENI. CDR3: CASSSFGGIDQPQHF. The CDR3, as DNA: TGTGCCAGCTCAAGTTTTGGGGGGATCGATCAGCCCCAGCATTTT.

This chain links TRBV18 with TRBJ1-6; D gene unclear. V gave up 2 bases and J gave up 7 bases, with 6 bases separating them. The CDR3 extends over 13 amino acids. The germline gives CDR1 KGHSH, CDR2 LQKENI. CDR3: CASSPNGNSPLHF. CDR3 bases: TGTGCCAGCTCACCAAACGGGAATTCACCCCTCCACTTT.

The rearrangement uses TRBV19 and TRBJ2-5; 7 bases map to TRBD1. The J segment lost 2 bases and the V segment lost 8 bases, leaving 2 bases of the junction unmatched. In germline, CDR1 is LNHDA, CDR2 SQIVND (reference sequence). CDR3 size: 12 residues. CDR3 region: CASGDSQETQYF. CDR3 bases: TGTGCCAGTGGGGACAGTCAAGAGACCCAGTACTTC.

Written as DNA, the CDR3 is TGTGCCAGCAGCTCCGGTGGGAGGGCCCAAGAGACCCAGTACTTC. It translates to CASSSGGRAQETQYF. The chain recombines TRBV7-3 with TRBJ2-5; TRBD2 agrees at 7 bases. CDR1 is SGHTA and CDR2 is FQGTGA in the germline V gene. V trimming: 4 bases; J trimming: 1 base; junction bases outside the gene matches: 6. The CDR3 is 15 amino acids.

CDR3 region: CASSTTGWGRGQPQHF. In DNA, the CDR3 is TGTGCCAGTAGTACCACCGGTTGGGGGCGAGGTCAGCCCCAGCATTTT. The chain employs TRBV19 and TRBJ1-5; D possibly corresponds to TRBD1 (6 bases). The CDR3 runs to 16 residues. Germline CDR1 reads LNHDA; CDR2 reads SQIVND (reference sequence). V dropped 4 bases and J dropped 6 bases, with 19 bases sitting between them. Filled out from reference TRBV19 and TRBJ1-5, the complete variable domain reads DGGITQSPKYLFRKEGQNVTLSCEQNLNHDAMYWYRQDPGQGLRLIYYSQIVNDFQKGDIAEGYSVSREKKESFPLTVTSAQKNPTAFYLCASSTTGWGRGQPQHFGDGTRLSIL.

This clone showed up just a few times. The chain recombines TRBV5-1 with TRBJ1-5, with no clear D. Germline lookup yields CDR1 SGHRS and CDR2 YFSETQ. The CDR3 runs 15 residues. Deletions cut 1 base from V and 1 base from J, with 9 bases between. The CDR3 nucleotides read TGCGCCAGCAGCTTGAACTCGGGGAGCAATCAGCCCCAGCATTTT. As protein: CASSLNSGSNQPQHF.

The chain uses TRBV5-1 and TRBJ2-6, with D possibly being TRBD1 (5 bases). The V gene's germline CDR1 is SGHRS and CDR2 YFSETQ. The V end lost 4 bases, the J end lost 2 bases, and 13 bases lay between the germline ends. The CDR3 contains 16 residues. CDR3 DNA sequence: TGCGCCAGCAGCGGGCTTACAGGAACTGGGGCCAACGTCCTGACTTTC. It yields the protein CASSGLTGTGANVLTF. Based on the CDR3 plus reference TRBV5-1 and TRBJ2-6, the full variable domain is KAGVTQTPRYLIKTRGQQVTLSCSPISGHRSVSWYQQTPGQGLQFLFEYFSETQRNKGNFPGRFSGRQFSNSRSEMNVSTLELGDSALYLCASSGLTGTGANVLTFGAGSRLTVL.

In DNA form, the CDR3 reads TGTGCCAGCTCACCGGGGGGACAGTATACTGAAGCTTTCTTT. Its translation: CASSPGGQYTEAFF. J is TRBJ1-1 and V is TRBV18; 7 positions agree with TRBD1. V gave up 3 bases and J gave up 5 bases; unmatched junction bases: 6. Germline CDR1 KGHSH, CDR2 LQKENI. This CDR3 contains 14 residues.

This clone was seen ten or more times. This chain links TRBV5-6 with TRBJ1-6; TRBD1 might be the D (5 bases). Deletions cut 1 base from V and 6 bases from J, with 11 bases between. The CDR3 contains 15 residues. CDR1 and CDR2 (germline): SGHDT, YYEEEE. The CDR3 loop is CASSLSRRGNSPLHF. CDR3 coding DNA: TGTGCCAGCAGCTTGAGCAGGAGGGGTAATTCACCCCTCCACTTT. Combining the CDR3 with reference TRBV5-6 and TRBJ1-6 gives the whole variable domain DAGVTQSPTHLIKTRGQQVTLRCSPKSGHDTVSWYQQALGQGPQFIFQYYEEEERQRGNFPDRFSGHQFPNYSSELNVNALLLGDSALYLCASSLSRRGNSPLHFGNGTRLTVT.

The CDR3 is CASSLDRGEYGYTF. In DNA, the CDR3 is TGCGCCAGCAGCTTGGATAGGGGTGAATATGGCTACACCTTC. The chain employs TRBV5-1 and TRBJ1-2; perhaps TRBD1 as D (5 bases). The CDR3 extends over 14 amino acids. Germline V lookup: CDR1 SGHRS, CDR2 YFSETQ. The V end was cut by 0 bases, the J end by 5 bases, with 11 bases between.

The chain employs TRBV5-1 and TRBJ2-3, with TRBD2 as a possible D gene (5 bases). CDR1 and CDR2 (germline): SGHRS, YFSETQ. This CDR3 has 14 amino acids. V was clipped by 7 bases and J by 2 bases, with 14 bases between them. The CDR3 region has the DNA TGCGCCAGCGTCGAAGGGAGTCTCACAGATACGCAGTATTTT. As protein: CASVEGSLTDTQYF.

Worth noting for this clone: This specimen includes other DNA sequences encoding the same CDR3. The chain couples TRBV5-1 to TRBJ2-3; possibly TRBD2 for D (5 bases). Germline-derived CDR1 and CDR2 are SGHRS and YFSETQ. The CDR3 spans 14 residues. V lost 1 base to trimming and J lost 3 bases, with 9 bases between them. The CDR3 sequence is CASSLTSGTDTQYF. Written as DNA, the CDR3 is TGCGCCAGCAGCTTGACTAGTGGTACAGATACGCAGTATTTT. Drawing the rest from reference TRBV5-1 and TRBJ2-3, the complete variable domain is KAGVTQTPRYLIKTRGQQVTLSCSPISGHRSVSWYQQTPGQGLQFLFEYFSETQRNKGNFPGRFSGRQFSNSRSEMNVSTLELGDSALYLCASSLTSGTDTQYFGPGTRLTVL.

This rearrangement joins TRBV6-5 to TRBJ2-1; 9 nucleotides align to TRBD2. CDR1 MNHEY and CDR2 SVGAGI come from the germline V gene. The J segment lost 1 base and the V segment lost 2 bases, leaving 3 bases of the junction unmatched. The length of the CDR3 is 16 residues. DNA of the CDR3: TGTGCCAGCAGTTACGTAGCGGGGGCGTCCTACAATGAGCAGTTCTTC. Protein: CASSYVAGASYNEQFF.